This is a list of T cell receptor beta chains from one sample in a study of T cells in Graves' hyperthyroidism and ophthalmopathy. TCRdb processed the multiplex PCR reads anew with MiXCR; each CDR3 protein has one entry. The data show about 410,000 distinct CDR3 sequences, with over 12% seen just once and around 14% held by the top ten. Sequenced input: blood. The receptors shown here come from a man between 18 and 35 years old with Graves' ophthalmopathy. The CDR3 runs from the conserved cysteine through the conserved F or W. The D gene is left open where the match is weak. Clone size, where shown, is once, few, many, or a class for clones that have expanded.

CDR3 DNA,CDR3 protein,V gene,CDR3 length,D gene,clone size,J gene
TGTGCCAGCAGCGTAGTCAATGGGCCCAATTCACCCCTCCACTTT,CASSVVNGPNSPLHF,TRBV9,15,.,.,TRBJ1-6
TGTGCCAGCAGTTTCCAGGGGATCCCGGAATTACGTTTCTTT,CASSFQGIPELRFF,TRBV27,14,.,many,TRBJ1-1
TGTGCCAGCAGCGACGACAGGGTTCAAGAGACCCAGTACTTC,CASSDDRVQETQYF,TRBV9,14,TRBD1,.,TRBJ2-5
TGCAGTGCTAGAGATCATGGTAGCGGGGCTTACAATGAGCAGTTCTTC,CSARDHGSGAYNEQFF,TRBV20-1,16,TRBD2,many,TRBJ2-1
TGTGCCAGCTCACCAGCCGGGACAGGGAATGAAAAACTGTTTTTT,CASSPAGTGNEKLFF,TRBV18,15,TRBD1,few,TRBJ1-4
TGTGCCAGCAGGCCGGGACAGACCTATGGCTACACCTTC,CASRPGQTYGYTF,TRBV6-1,13,TRBD1,many,TRBJ1-2
TGTGCCAGCGGTGACAGGAGGAACACTGAAGCTTTCTTT,CASGDRRNTEAFF,TRBV5-6,13,.,few,TRBJ1-1
TGTGCCAGCAGTTTGGACGGGGGGGCGGGGGTGCCCTACGAGCAGTACTTC,CASSLDGGAGVPYEQYF,TRBV12-3/TRBV12-4,17,TRBD2,many,TRBJ2-7
TGTGCCAGCTCACCACCTCGGCTAGCGGGGGGATATACGCAGTATTTT,CASSPPRLAGGYTQYF,TRBV18,16,TRBD2,few,TRBJ2-3
TGTGCCAGCAGTTCCCCGGGACTAGCGGAGGTTGTGGACGAGCAGTACTTC,CASSSPGLAEVVDEQYF,TRBV12-3/TRBV12-4,17,TRBD2,once,TRBJ2-7
TGTGCCTGGAGTGACCCTGGACACTCGGGAGAGACCCAGTACTTC,CAWSDPGHSGETQYF,TRBV30,15,.,.,TRBJ2-5
TGTGCCACCAGTGCTCCATTCGGCCTAGAGGAGTCTGAAGCTTTCTTT,CATSAPFGLEESEAFF,TRBV24-1,16,.,few,TRBJ1-1
TGTGCCAGCAGCTTGGGGCAGTATAGCAATCAGCCCCAGCATTTT,CASSLGQYSNQPQHF,TRBV11-2,15,.,many,TRBJ1-5
TGTGCCAGCAGCTATCCTACCGGGACTAGGGATTCTAGGAGCTCCTACAATGAGCAGTTCTTC,CASSYPTGTRDSRSSYNEQFF,TRBV4-2,21,TRBD2,.,TRBJ2-1
TGTGCCAGCAGACGGGAACTCAGCACAGATACGCAGTATTTT,CASRRELSTDTQYF,TRBV25-1,14,.,few,TRBJ2-3
TGCGCCAGCAGCCAAGAGGGCCCAGGGGCGGGGGCCGAGCAGTACTTC,CASSQEGPGAGAEQYF,TRBV4-1,16,.,.,TRBJ2-7
TGTGCCAGCAGTTTACAACGGAGACAACTGTTTTTT,CASSLQRRQLFF,TRBV12-3/TRBV12-4,12,.,many,TRBJ1-4
TGTGCCAGCAGCTCCCGGACAGGGTGGCAAGAGACCCAGTACTTC,CASSSRTGWQETQYF,TRBV11-3,15,TRBD1,many,TRBJ2-5
TGTGCCAGTAGCCACCCTCAGGGGCAATCAACTAATGAAAAACTGTTTTTT,CASSHPQGQSTNEKLFF,TRBV19,17,.,.,TRBJ1-4
TGCGCCAGCAGCCTACAGGGCTCGAACACTGAAGCTTTCTTT,CASSLQGSNTEAFF,TRBV5-1,14,.,.,TRBJ1-1
TGTGCCAGCAGCTTAGCTGATTCACCCCTCCACTTT,CASSLADSPLHF,TRBV7-9,12,.,many,TRBJ1-6
TGTGCTAGCTCGACAGGGACCCACACAGATACGCAGTATTTT,CASSTGTHTDTQYF,TRBV7-7,14,TRBD1,many,TRBJ2-3
TGCGCCAGCAGCCCCGGACAGCCATATAGCAATCAGCCCCAGCATTTT,CASSPGQPYSNQPQHF,TRBV5-1,16,.,many,TRBJ1-5
TGTGCCACCAAAGACGGGGACTCTGGAAACACCATATATTTT,CATKDGDSGNTIYF,TRBV2,14,.,many,TRBJ1-3
TGTGCCAGCAGCTTAAATGATGCGGGACTAGCCGAATTCTTC,CASSLNDAGLAEFF,TRBV11-2,14,TRBD2,.,TRBJ2-1
TGTGCCAGTAGGACGGGACAGGGGGCCCAAGGAGGCTACACCTTC,CASRTGQGAQGGYTF,TRBV19,15,TRBD1,.,TRBJ1-2
TGTGCCAGCAGTTCCCTAGATGGGGACCAGCATTTT,CASSSLDGDQHF,TRBV12-3/TRBV12-4,12,.,once,TRBJ1-5
TGTGCCAGCAGCTTAGTCATGGAGTCCCAAGAGACCCAGTACTTC,CASSLVMESQETQYF,TRBV11-2,15,.,many,TRBJ2-5
TGTGCCAGCAGTTACCTCAGGGGGCGAGGTGCTAATGAAAAACTGTTTTTT,CASSYLRGRGANEKLFF,TRBV6-5,17,TRBD1,few,TRBJ1-4
TGTGCCAGCAGTGAAGGGCAGGGAAGAAAAGCGAGAGGCTACACCTTC,CASSEGQGRKARGYTF,TRBV2,16,.,many,TRBJ1-2
TGCGCCAGCAATCCAAGATCAGGGAACACTGAAGCTTTCTTT,CASNPRSGNTEAFF,TRBV4-1,14,.,many,TRBJ1-1
TGTGCCAGCAGCAGGAGACCGAACACTGAAGCTTTCTTT,CASSRRPNTEAFF,TRBV3-1,13,.,many,TRBJ1-1
TGTGCCAGCAGCCTAGGGGGTGATCAGCCCCAGCATTTT,CASSLGGDQPQHF,TRBV7-9,13,.,many,TRBJ1-5
TGTGCCATCAGGAAGGGGGGCGCGGGCAATCAGCCCCAGCATTTT,CAIRKGGAGNQPQHF,TRBV10-3,15,.,many,TRBJ1-5
TGTGCCAGCAGTGGTAGGACAGGCCCCCGAGGAGGAAACACCATATATTTT,CASSGRTGPRGGNTIYF,TRBV5-5,17,TRBD1,.,TRBJ1-3
TGCGCCAGCAGCTTGCGGCCGGGACTAGCGGGAGCTAAGGGGGCCACAGATACGCAGTATTTT,CASSLRPGLAGAKGATDTQYF,TRBV5-1,21,TRBD2,few,TRBJ2-3
TGTGCCAGCAGTTCGACAGGGGGCCACAATGAGCAGTTCTTC,CASSSTGGHNEQFF,TRBV12-3/TRBV12-4,14,TRBD1,many,TRBJ2-1
TGTGCCAGCAGCCATTCCCGGGGGCGCGGCACTGAAGCTTTCTTT,CASSHSRGRGTEAFF,TRBV12-3/TRBV12-4,15,.,many,TRBJ1-1
TGTGCCAGCAGCCTAAAGTGGGCCGAGACCCAGTACTTC,CASSLKWAETQYF,TRBV5-6,13,.,many,TRBJ2-5
TGTGCCACCAGCAGAGATGGCATGAGGGAGTACTTC,CATSRDGMREYF,TRBV15,12,.,.,TRBJ2-5